The T cell receptor beta chain under discussion was sequenced for a study of shared clonotypes between healthy human individuals. Per the germline V gene, CDR1 is SGHRS and CDR2 is YFSETQ. The CDR3 runs 16 residues. The junction had 7 bases not matched to a gene; V was cut back by 4 bases and J by 1 base. Profiled with immunoSEQ multiplex PCR; TCRdb holds only in-frame clones, not every one. Of 1,500,000 or so clones listed, 97% to 99% were seen once; the top ten hold around 0.38%. The sequence was obtained from a man aged 25-40 years in good health. Sequencing was performed on naive CD4+ T cells sorted from blood. Indicated subset: CD45RA+ positively selected. The chain is built from TRBV5-1 and TRBJ2-2, with 7 bases lining up with TRBD1. CDR3 nucleotide sequence: TGCGCCAGCAGCCCCGGGCAGGGGGAGAACACCGGGGAGCTGTTTTTT. This sequence encodes CASSPGQGENTGELFF.